A selection of T cell receptor beta chains follows, all from one sample in a study of OX40 agonist ivuxolimab in advanced cancers. Clones were sequenced by immunoSEQ multiplex PCR, and TCRdb holds only the in-frame ones, with some missing. Of some 64,000 clones listed, 80% to 95% are singletons. The sample in question was CD4+ or CD8+ T cells sorted from blood, obtained in a trial of the OX40 agonist ivuxolimab. The receptors were sampled from an adult with an advanced solid tumor such as melanoma, head and neck, liver or kidney cancer. Both conserved end residues are part of each CDR3. D genes are given only for firm matches. Not every row has a clone size; where given, it reads once, few, many or a size class.

J gene: TRBJ2-2
D gene: .
V gene: TRBV27
clone size: .
CDR3 length: 10
CDR3 DNA: TGTGCCAGCAATGCCGGGGAGCTGTTTTTT
CDR3 protein: CASNAGELFF

J gene: TRBJ2-5
D gene: TRBD2
V gene: TRBV15
clone size: .
CDR3 length: 14
CDR3 DNA: TGTGCCACCAGCAGAACTAGCGGACAAGAGACCCAGTACTTC
CDR3 protein: CATSRTSGQETQYF

J gene: TRBJ2-1
D gene: .
V gene: TRBV27
clone size: .
CDR3 length: 13
CDR3 DNA: TGTGCCAGCAGTTTAGAAGCGTACAATGAGCAGTTCTTC
CDR3 protein: CASSLEAYNEQFF

J gene: TRBJ2-3
D gene: TRBD2
V gene: TRBV7-8
clone size: .
CDR3 length: 18
CDR3 DNA: TGTGCCAGCAGCTTAGCAGGAAGGACTAGCGGGAGCACAGATACGCAGTATTTT
CDR3 protein: CASSLAGRTSGSTDTQYF

J gene: TRBJ1-1
D gene: TRBD1
V gene: TRBV9
clone size: .
CDR3 length: 17
CDR3 DNA: TGTGCCAGCAGCCCGGGGGACAGGGGAAGTACAAACACTGAAGCTTTCTTT
CDR3 protein: CASSPGDRGSTNTEAFF

J gene: TRBJ1-1
D gene: .
V gene: TRBV6-6
clone size: .
CDR3 length: 12
CDR3 DNA: TGTGCCAGCAGCCCGCACCTCCCTGAAGCTTTCTTT
CDR3 protein: CASSPHLPEAFF

J gene: TRBJ2-3
D gene: .
V gene: TRBV2
clone size: .
CDR3 length: 13
CDR3 DNA: TGTGCCAGAAAGGACAGTAGCACAGATACGCAGTATTTT
CDR3 protein: CARKDSSTDTQYF

J gene: TRBJ1-1
D gene: .
V gene: TRBV7-9
clone size: .
CDR3 length: 14
CDR3 DNA: TGTGCCAGCAGCTTTCTCGGACCGAACACTGAAGCTTTCTTT
CDR3 protein: CASSFLGPNTEAFF

J gene: TRBJ2-7
D gene: .
V gene: TRBV7-9
clone size: .
CDR3 length: 12
CDR3 DNA: TGTGCCAGCAGCTTACAGGATTCCGAGCAGTACTTC
CDR3 protein: CASSLQDSEQYF

J gene: TRBJ2-2
D gene: .
V gene: TRBV14
clone size: .
CDR3 length: 14
CDR3 DNA: TGTGCCAGCAGGGGCGGAGCGAACACCGGGGAGCTGTTTTTT
CDR3 protein: CASRGGANTGELFF

J gene: TRBJ1-5
D gene: .
V gene: TRBV25-1
clone size: .
CDR3 length: 12
CDR3 DNA: TGTGCCAGCCACAGGTTGGGTCAGCCCCAGCATTTT
CDR3 protein: CASHRLGQPQHF

J gene: TRBJ1-4
D gene: .
V gene: TRBV27
clone size: .
CDR3 length: 11
CDR3 DNA: TGTGCCAGCAGTTTTGGTGAAAAACTGTTTTTT
CDR3 protein: CASSFGEKLFF

J gene: TRBJ2-1
D gene: TRBD1
V gene: TRBV4-3
clone size: .
CDR3 length: 13
CDR3 DNA: TGCGCCAGCAGCCTCGGACAGGGAACCCTACAGTTCTTC
CDR3 protein: CASSLGQGTLQFF

J gene: TRBJ2-2
D gene: .
V gene: TRBV29-1
clone size: .
CDR3 length: 11
CDR3 DNA: TGCAGCGTTTCCTTTACCGGGGAGCTGTTTTTT
CDR3 protein: CSVSFTGELFF

J gene: TRBJ2-7
D gene: .
V gene: TRBV7-2
clone size: .
CDR3 length: 13
CDR3 DNA: TGTGCCAGCAGCGGTGACAGGTCCTACGAGCAGTACTTC
CDR3 protein: CASSGDRSYEQYF

J gene: TRBJ2-7
D gene: .
V gene: TRBV28
clone size: .
CDR3 length: 11
CDR3 DNA: TGTGCCAGCAGGGACACCTACGAGCAGTACTTC
CDR3 protein: CASRDTYEQYF

J gene: TRBJ1-1
D gene: TRBD1
V gene: TRBV11-3
clone size: .
CDR3 length: 15
CDR3 DNA: TGTGCCAGCAGCTACAGAACAGGGGCAGGCACTGAAGCTTTCTTT
CDR3 protein: CASSYRTGAGTEAFF

J gene: TRBJ2-1
D gene: .
V gene: TRBV30
clone size: .
CDR3 length: 14
CDR3 DNA: TGTGCCTGGAAGTCTATGGATCCCTACAATGAGCAGTTCTTC
CDR3 protein: CAWKSMDPYNEQFF

J gene: TRBJ2-3
D gene: TRBD2
V gene: TRBV28
clone size: .
CDR3 length: 13
CDR3 DNA: TGTGCCAGCAGTCTGACTAGCGCAGATACGCAGTATTTT
CDR3 protein: CASSLTSADTQYF

J gene: TRBJ2-2
D gene: TRBD2
V gene: TRBV27
clone size: .
CDR3 length: 15
CDR3 DNA: TGTGCCAGCAAGTCCTCGGGGGGAGACACCGGGGAGCTGTTTTTT
CDR3 protein: CASKSSGGDTGELFF

J gene: TRBJ1-2
D gene: TRBD1
V gene: TRBV6-5
clone size: few
CDR3 length: 14
CDR3 DNA: TGTGCCAGCAGGGGACAGGGGGTTAACTATGGCTACACCTTC
CDR3 protein: CASRGQGVNYGYTF

J gene: TRBJ2-1
D gene: TRBD2
V gene: TRBV9
clone size: .
CDR3 length: 20
CDR3 DNA: TGTGCCAGCAGCACAGGAGGGACTAGCGGGAGATTGGGACGGGACAATGAGCAGTTCTTC
CDR3 protein: CASSTGGTSGRLGRDNEQFF

J gene: TRBJ2-1
D gene: TRBD2
V gene: TRBV2
clone size: .
CDR3 length: 15
CDR3 DNA: TGTGCCAGCAGGGGGGACTATCCCAATGACAATGAGCAGTTCTTC
CDR3 protein: CASRGDYPNDNEQFF

J gene: TRBJ2-3
D gene: .
V gene: TRBV4-2
clone size: .
CDR3 length: 16
CDR3 DNA: TGTGCCAGCAGCCAAGTGTCGGTAGATCCGGGAGATACGCAGTATTTT
CDR3 protein: CASSQVSVDPGDTQYF

J gene: TRBJ1-2
D gene: .
V gene: TRBV6-6
clone size: once
CDR3 length: 13
CDR3 DNA: TGTGCCAGCAGTTACTCCACAGGGAACGGCTACACCTTC
CDR3 protein: CASSYSTGNGYTF

J gene: TRBJ2-1
D gene: TRBD2
V gene: TRBV27
clone size: .
CDR3 length: 17
CDR3 DNA: TGTGCCACCTGGGCTAGCGGGAGCTCTTCCTATTACAATGAGCAGTTCTTC
CDR3 protein: CATWASGSSSYYNEQFF

J gene: TRBJ2-5
D gene: TRBD2
V gene: TRBV28
clone size: .
CDR3 length: 14
CDR3 DNA: TGTGCCAGCAGACATCTAGCGGGCAAAGAGACCCAGTACTTC
CDR3 protein: CASRHLAGKETQYF

J gene: TRBJ2-7
D gene: TRBD1
V gene: TRBV4-1
clone size: once
CDR3 length: 17
CDR3 DNA: TGCGCCAGCAGCCAAGATTACCTCGGGACAGGGGCCTACGAGCAGTACTTC
CDR3 protein: CASSQDYLGTGAYEQYF

J gene: TRBJ1-1
D gene: .
V gene: TRBV5-1
clone size: once
CDR3 length: 14
CDR3 DNA: TGCGCCAGCAGCTGGACCTTAGGGGACACTGAAGCTTTCTTT
CDR3 protein: CASSWTLGDTEAFF

J gene: TRBJ2-3
D gene: .
V gene: TRBV25-1
clone size: .
CDR3 length: 13
CDR3 DNA: TGTGCCAGCAGTATTGCCCTATGGGATACGCAGTATTTT
CDR3 protein: CASSIALWDTQYF

J gene: TRBJ2-7
D gene: .
V gene: TRBV9
clone size: .
CDR3 length: 14
CDR3 DNA: TGTGCCAGCAGCGCCGGGACGGTCCCCTACGAGCAGTACTTC
CDR3 protein: CASSAGTVPYEQYF

J gene: TRBJ2-1
D gene: .
V gene: TRBV27
clone size: .
CDR3 length: 16
CDR3 DNA: TGTGCCAGCAGTTTTGACTCGATGAGCTCCTACAATGAGCAGTTCTTC
CDR3 protein: CASSFDSMSSYNEQFF

J gene: TRBJ2-1
D gene: .
V gene: TRBV19
clone size: .
CDR3 length: 16
CDR3 DNA: TGTGCCAGTAGTATTTGGGGCCGGAGCTCCTACAATGAGCAGTTCTTC
CDR3 protein: CASSIWGRSSYNEQFF

J gene: TRBJ1-5
D gene: TRBD1
V gene: TRBV28
clone size: .
CDR3 length: 16
CDR3 DNA: TGTGCCAGCAGTGAAGAGGTCGGACAGGGTGGCGAGCCCCAGCATTTT
CDR3 protein: CASSEEVGQGGEPQHF

J gene: TRBJ2-7
D gene: .
V gene: TRBV28
clone size: .
CDR3 length: 14
CDR3 DNA: TGTGCCAGCAGCCCCGGACAGAGCCCCTACGAGCAGTACTTC
CDR3 protein: CASSPGQSPYEQYF

J gene: TRBJ2-7
D gene: .
V gene: TRBV19
clone size: .
CDR3 length: 11
CDR3 DNA: TGTGCCAGTAGTCCCGGCTACGAGCAGTACTTC
CDR3 protein: CASSPGYEQYF

J gene: TRBJ2-7
D gene: .
V gene: TRBV27
clone size: .
CDR3 length: 13
CDR3 DNA: TGTGCCAGCAGTCTCGGACTGACTTACGAGCAGTACTTC
CDR3 protein: CASSLGLTYEQYF

J gene: TRBJ2-7
D gene: TRBD1
V gene: TRBV7-9
clone size: .
CDR3 length: 15
CDR3 DNA: TGTGCCAGCAGCTTAGCCGGACAGGGCACCTACGAGCAGTACTTC
CDR3 protein: CASSLAGQGTYEQYF

J gene: TRBJ2-3
D gene: TRBD2
V gene: TRBV2
clone size: .
CDR3 length: 13
CDR3 DNA: TGTGCCACATGGGAGGGGCCCACAGATACGCAGTATTTT
CDR3 protein: CATWEGPTDTQYF

J gene: TRBJ2-7
D gene: TRBD1
V gene: TRBV4-1
clone size: once
CDR3 length: 17
CDR3 DNA: TGCGCCAGCAGCCACCCTCTCTCAGGGGGACCGCCCTACGAGCAGTACTTC
CDR3 protein: CASSHPLSGGPPYEQYF

J gene: TRBJ2-7
D gene: .
V gene: TRBV4-1
clone size: .
CDR3 length: 14
CDR3 DNA: TGCGCCAGCAGTCTTGTCTACAGCTCCTACGAGCAGTACTTC
CDR3 protein: CASSLVYSSYEQYF

J gene: TRBJ2-2
D gene: .
V gene: TRBV6-5
clone size: .
CDR3 length: 15
CDR3 DNA: TGTGCCAGGGACCAGTGGACACAGAACACCGGGGAGCTGTTTTTT
CDR3 protein: CARDQWTQNTGELFF

J gene: TRBJ2-7
D gene: .
V gene: TRBV28
clone size: once
CDR3 length: 13
CDR3 DNA: TGTGCCAGCGGGGTTACTTCCTCCTACGAGCAGTACTTC
CDR3 protein: CASGVTSSYEQYF

J gene: TRBJ2-1
D gene: TRBD2
V gene: TRBV7-9
clone size: .
CDR3 length: 14
CDR3 DNA: TGTGCCAGCAGCTCAAGCGGGAGGTTTAATGAGCAGTTCTTC
CDR3 protein: CASSSSGRFNEQFF

J gene: TRBJ1-2
D gene: .
V gene: TRBV28
clone size: .
CDR3 length: 14
CDR3 DNA: TGTGCCAGCAGTTTTGCACCGGGGGATCATGGCTACACCTTC
CDR3 protein: CASSFAPGDHGYTF